This TCR beta chain came from a study of blood T cell repertoires in COVID-19. Trimming at V came to 5 bases and at J to 6 bases, leaving 15 bases not matched to a gene. This CDR3 is built from 16 residues. Germline V gives CDR1 MNHEY, CDR2 SVGEGT. The table came from immunoSEQ multiplex PCR; TCRdb's copy has only in-frame clones and leaves some out. The sample gives fewer than 350,000 clones, 80% to 90% of which show up once; under 2.5% is in the top ten. Enrolled through a virtual design, the participants were between 18 and 89 years of age and came from about two dozen US areas. Two negative PCRs, clearance, or symptom resolution had been documented for recovered Cohort 3 donors.

The source is a man aged 25 to 45 who had recovered from COVID-19. The chain uses TRBV6-2 or TRBV6-3 and TRBJ1-2; 7 bases are a match to TRBD1. Material for sequencing was PBMCs or T cells enriched from blood (not recorded which). The CDR3: CASSKTKQGSRDGYTF. As DNA, the CDR3 is TGTGCCAGCAGTAAAACAAAACAGGGGTCTAGAGATGGCTACACCTTC.